Presented here are 26 T cell receptor beta chains from one specimen sequenced in a study of cytomegalovirus exposure and HLA in healthy donors. Primers included in the PCR were 60 Vbeta and 13 Jbeta primers. Clones were read by immunoSEQ multiplex PCR, and TCRdb kept only the in-frame ones, dropping some. The table has 170,000 or so clones, roughly 82% seen once. The sequencing input was PBMCs. These receptors were taken from a woman in her fifties or sixties in good health and CMV-seronegative.

The V and J genes are TRBV5-4 and TRBJ1-1; TRBD1 is a possible D gene (5 bases). Germline CDR1 is SGHNT and CDR2 is YYREEE (reference sequence). Deletions cut 4 bases from V and 3 bases from J, with 16 bases between. There are 15 residues in the CDR3. As DNA, the CDR3 is TGTGCCAGCAGCAACCAGGGATTTGGGGACACTGAAGCTTTCTTT. Its translation: CASSNQGFGDTEAFF.

The chain uses TRBV10-2 and TRBJ2-5, with 9 bases that match TRBD2. V lost 2 bases, J lost 3 bases, and 10 bases stayed unmatched. The CDR3 runs to 17 residues. Germline values: CDR1 WSHSY, CDR2 SAAADI. CDR3 in amino acids: CASSEERGAYLKETQYF. Here the CDR3 DNA reads TGCGCCAGCAGTGAGGAGCGGGGGGCCTACTTAAAAGAGACCCAGTACTTC.

This clone showed up just once. This chain uses TRBV28 with TRBJ1-5, with D possibly being TRBD1 (5 bases). This CDR3 spans 18 amino acids. Per germline, CDR1 MDHEN and CDR2 SYDVKM. V lost 6 bases and J lost 1, with 22 bases in between. The CDR3 nucleotides read TGTGCCAGCAGCCCCCTCGGTAAGGCCGGGGGGAGCAATCAGCCCCAGCATTTT. Translating it yields CASSPLGKAGGSNQPQHF.

V gene TRBV27 combines with J gene TRBJ1-5; 10 bases align to TRBD1. The germline CDR1 and CDR2 sequences are MNHEY and SMNVEV (reference sequence). V trimming: 4 bases; J trimming: 5 bases; junction bases outside the gene matches: 11. This CDR3 comprises 17 residues. The CDR3 spells CASSYRARTGGDQPQHF. The CDR3 bases are TGTGCCAGCAGTTATAGGGCTCGGACAGGGGGTGATCAGCCCCAGCATTTT.

This chain links TRBV19 with TRBJ1-4; the D is unclear. Trimming took off 0 bases at V and 7 bases at J, with 9 bases between the two ends. The germline gives CDR1 LNHDA, CDR2 SQIVND (reference sequence). This CDR3 contains 14 residues. CDR3: CASSIDRLAEKLFF. In nucleotides, the CDR3 is TGTGCCAGTAGTATAGACAGGCTAGCTGAAAAACTGTTTTTT.

The rearrangement joins TRBV28 to TRBJ2-3, with 9 bases identical to TRBD2. V was pared by 2 bases and J by 5 bases, with 5 bases of the junction left unmatched. CDR1 is MDHEN, CDR2 SYDVKM, per germline. This CDR3 is 15 amino acids long. CDR3 loop: CASSLGGRAVDTQYF. The DNA of the CDR3 is TGTGCCAGCAGTTTAGGCGGGAGGGCCGTAGATACGCAGTATTTT.

This clone occurred once. This chain uses TRBV5-1 with TRBJ2-7; TRBD2 matches at 7 bases. V trimming: 2 bases; J trimming: 4 bases; junction bases outside the gene matches: 3. CDR1 is SGHRS, CDR2 YFSETQ, per germline. This CDR3 is 13 amino acids long. CDR3 loop: CASSLAGQYEQYF. Written as DNA, the CDR3 is TGCGCCAGCAGCTTAGCGGGGCAGTACGAGCAGTACTTC.

In its sample, this clone was seen once. The J gene is TRBJ2-7, the V gene TRBV7-9, with D possibly being TRBD2 (6 bases). The V end was cut by 5 bases, the J end by 0 bases, with 14 bases between. From germline, CDR1 is SEHNR and CDR2 FQNEAQ (reference sequence). The CDR3 length is 15 residues. The CDR3 nucleotides read TGTGCCAGCAGCCCCGGGACTGCCGGCTCCTACGAGCAGTACTTC. Encoded protein: CASSPGTAGSYEQYF.

This chain joins TRBV5-6 and TRBJ2-1; 9 nucleotides line up with TRBD2. This CDR3 is built from 16 residues. V was clipped by 1 base and J by 8 bases; unmatched bases: 10. Germline CDR1 reads SGHDT; CDR2 reads YYEEEE. CDR3 residues: CASSLIVLAGADEQFF. The CDR3 bases are TGTGCCAGCAGCTTGATCGTTTTAGCGGGGGCCGATGAGCAGTTCTTC.

The chain combines TRBV6-1 with TRBJ2-1; 10 nucleotides line up with TRBD2. This CDR3 has 15 amino acids. The V gene's germline CDR1 is MNHNS and CDR2 SASEGT. Trimming at V came to 4 bases and at J to 8 bases, leaving 8 bases not matched to a gene. CDR3 bases: TGTGCCAGCAGTGGGACTAGCGGACGGCCGGATGAGCAGTTCTTC. It yields the protein CASSGTSGRPDEQFF.

The V and J genes are TRBV5-6 and TRBJ1-2, with 7 bases lining up with TRBD1. Per the germline V gene, CDR1 is SGHDT and CDR2 is YYEEEE. The CDR3 totals 12 residues. V shed 5 bases and J 7 bases; nucleotides not matched to a gene: 5. CDR3 amino acids: CASSQGGPGYTF. The CDR3 bases are TGTGCCAGCAGTCAAGGGGGCCCTGGCTACACCTTC.

The chain employs TRBV7-3 and TRBJ2-3, with D unresolved. This CDR3 spans 14 amino acids. From germline, CDR1 is SGHTA and CDR2 FQGTGA. Trimming took 1 base from V and 3 from J, leaving 8 bases between them. CDR3 bases: TGTGCCAGCAGCTTAAGTGGGCCGACAGATACGCAGTATTTT. Its protein is CASSLSGPTDTQYF.

This clone came up a few times. Other DNA sequences of this sample code for an identical CDR3. This CDR3 reads CASSSGTGGFGYTF. In DNA, the CDR3 is TGCGCCAGCAGCTCCGGGACAGGGGGCTTCGGCTACACCTTC. The genes are TRBV5-1 and TRBJ1-2; 12 positions match TRBD1. The CDR3 has 14 residues. CDR1 is SGHRS, CDR2 YFSETQ, per germline. V lost 3 bases to trimming and J lost 8 bases; unmatched junction nucleotides: 5.

This chain connects TRBV11-2 to TRBJ1-5, with TRBD1 matching over 10 bases. Germline loops: CDR1 SGHAT, CDR2 FQNNGV. J lost 5 bases, V lost 3 bases, and 4 bases had no gene match. The length of the CDR3 is 15 residues. The DNA for the CDR3 is TGTGCCAGCAGCTTCGGACAGGGGGGACATCAGCCCCAGCATTTT. Encoded protein: CASSFGQGGHQPQHF. The variable domain in full, with the rest retrieved from reference TRBV11-2 and TRBJ1-5, is EAGVAQSPRYKIIEKRQSVAFWCNPISGHATLYWYQQILGQGPKLLIQFQNNGVVDDSQLPKDRFSAERLKGVDSTLKIQPAKLEDSAVYLCASSFGQGGHQPQHFGDGTRLSIL.

The chain recombines TRBV11-2 with TRBJ1-4; 8 positions match TRBD1. CDR3 size: 15 residues. Looked up from germline, CDR1 is SGHAT and CDR2 is FQNNGV. V was pared by 4 bases and J by 8 bases, with 9 bases of the junction left unmatched. CDR3 loop: CASSSPDRVGEKLFF. The CDR3 bases are TGTGCCAGCAGCTCGCCGGACAGGGTCGGCGAAAAACTGTTTTTT.

This clone was found once. This chain joins TRBV28 and TRBJ1-4; D ambiguous. CDR3 length: 13 amino acids. The V and J ends lost 2 bases and 11 bases respectively, with 12 bases between them. Per germline, CDR1 MDHEN and CDR2 SYDVKM. CDR3 DNA sequence: TGTGCCAGCAGTTTAGGACTAAGGGAGAAACTGTTTTTT. This translates into CASSLGLREKLFF.

This clone showed up just once. V and J are TRBV27 and TRBJ2-7; 10 positions match TRBD2. V trimming: 1 base; J trimming: 7 bases; junction bases outside the gene matches: 13. The CDR3 length is 17 residues. CDR1 and CDR2 from the germline V gene are MNHEY and SMNVEV (reference sequence). The CDR3: CASSLLAGGTPPREQYF. The CDR3 DNA reads TGTGCCAGCAGTTTATTAGCGGGAGGAACCCCCCCGAGAGAGCAGTACTTC.

This chain joins TRBV14 and TRBJ2-5; no firm D call. The CDR3 is 13 residues long. The V end lost 2 bases, the J end lost 5 bases, and 9 bases lay between the germline ends. In germline, CDR1 is SGHDN, CDR2 FVKESK. The CDR3 reads CASSQWQFETQYF. The CDR3 coding sequence is TGTGCCAGCAGCCAATGGCAGTTCGAGACCCAGTACTTC.

V is TRBV28 and J is TRBJ2-7, with 7 bases aligning to TRBD1. The V gene end was trimmed by 8 bases and the J gene end by 2 bases; junction bases not matched to a gene: 6. This CDR3 has 13 amino acids. Germline CDR1 MDHEN, CDR2 SYDVKM. DNA of the CDR3: TGTGCCAGCTCTATGACAGGGACCTACGAGCAGTACTTC. This sequence encodes CASSMTGTYEQYF.

The rearrangement uses TRBV2 and TRBJ2-7; 11 bases align to TRBD2. The CDR3 has 14 amino acids. Germline lookup yields CDR1 SNHLY and CDR2 FYNNEI. After removal of 8 bases from V and 3 bases from J, the junction contained 6 bases not matched to a gene. CDR3 sequence reads: CASSSTSGSYEQYF. CDR3 nucleotide sequence: TGTGCCAGCTCCAGTACTAGCGGGAGCTACGAGCAGTACTTC.

The chain recombines TRBV28 with TRBJ1-1; TRBD1 aligns across 9 bases. The CDR3 sequence is 14 residues long. J lost 6 bases, V lost 6 bases, and 8 bases had no gene match. Germline V gives CDR1 MDHEN, CDR2 SYDVKM. For the CDR3, the DNA is TGTGCCAGCAGCTTTGGACAGGGGCTTCCTGAAGCTTTCTTT. It yields the protein CASSFGQGLPEAFF. Full variable domain (rest looked up from reference TRBV28 and TRBJ1-1): DVKVTQSSRYLVKRTGEKVFLECVQDMDHENMFWYRQDPGLGLRLIYFSYDVKMKEKGDIPEGYSVSREKKERFSLILESASTNQTSMYLCASSFGQGLPEAFFGQGTRLTVV.

The gene calls are TRBV9 and TRBJ2-3; TRBD2 matches 9 bases. The length of the CDR3 is 16 residues. V gave up 3 bases and J gave up 4 bases; unmatched junction bases: 9. Germline CDR1 reads SGDLS; CDR2 reads YYNGEE. CDR3 residues: CASSGGVGGGADTQYF. DNA for the CDR3: TGTGCCAGCAGCGGAGGGGTTGGCGGGGGGGCAGATACGCAGTATTTT.

The genes are TRBV7-2 and TRBJ2-7, with D possibly being TRBD1 (6 bases). The germline V and J ends were trimmed by 3 bases and 7 bases, with 13 bases remaining between them. This CDR3 is 13 amino acids long. Germline CDR1 is SGHTA and CDR2 is FQGNSA. The CDR3 sequence: CASSLTRGGEQYF. CDR3 DNA: TGTGCCAGCAGCTTGACCAGGGGTGGGGAGCAGTACTTC.

The gene calls are TRBV5-6 and TRBJ1-1, with D possibly being TRBD1 (5 bases). Germline loops: CDR1 SGHDT, CDR2 YYEEEE. The ends were cut back, 2 bases at V and 4 bases at J, with 15 bases in the middle. This CDR3 region has 15 residues. CDR3 in DNA: TGTGCCAGCAGCTTTCGGACACCTCGCCGCACTGAAGCTTTCTTT. Translated: CASSFRTPRRTEAFF.

The chain joins TRBV28 to TRBJ2-7; tentative D call: TRBD2 (6 bases). CDR1 is MDHEN and CDR2 is SYDVKM in the germline V gene. Deletions cut 3 bases from V and 3 bases from J, with 12 bases between. This CDR3 is built from 14 residues. Here the CDR3 reads CASSLGLSHYEQYF. DNA of the CDR3: TGTGCCAGCAGTTTGGGACTTTCCCACTACGAGCAGTACTTC.

CDR3 DNA sequence: TGTGCCAGCAGTGAGATTGGACAGTTCTATGGCTACACCTTC. Its translation is CASSEIGQFYGYTF. The chain carries TRBV6-1 and TRBJ1-2; possibly TRBD1 for D (6 bases). Germline V gene sequence: CDR1 MNHNS, CDR2 SASEGT. With 3 bases removed from V and 4 bases from J, the gap between germline ends came to 12 bases. The CDR3 consists of 14 residues.